The T cell receptor (beta chain) under discussion was sequenced for a study of T cells in Graves' hyperthyroidism and ophthalmopathy. Study results and caveats: Clonotypes that were expanded in thyroid above 0.001 mostly appeared in blood too.

As for this clonotype: Its antigen is not known.

The CDR3 consists of 14 residues. Per the germline V gene, CDR1 is MNHEY and CDR2 is SMNVEV (reference sequence). V lost 3 bases and J lost 3, with 12 bases in between. Template material for amplifying TCR beta CDR3 regions consisted of RNA transcripts. The HTBI primer set was used in a first-round RT-PCR of the TCR CDR3. From the multiplex PCR reads, TCRdb called clonotypes with MiXCR, one entry per CDR3 protein. The table has some 550,000 distinct CDR3 sequences, about 20% seen once; the top ten hold about 30%. The clonotype comes from a man aged 18-30 years with Graves' hyperthyroidism. The V and J genes are TRBV27 and TRBJ2-7, with D possibly TRBD2 on 5 matching bases. Sequencing input: blood. The CDR3 loop is CASSLSGGLYEQYF. The CDR3 DNA follows: TGTGCCAGCAGTTTGAGCGGTGGGCTCTACGAGCAGTACTTC.